This record covers a single T cell receptor beta chain. Its cognate antigen is unknown. The diagnoses drew upon clinical symptoms, serum thyroxine and TRAb, thyroid ultrasound and orbital computed tomography. Regions amplified from RNA transcripts were the TCR beta CDR3 regions. HTBI primers were used for first-round RT-PCR of the TCR CDR3. Each CDR3 protein is one row after TCRdb ran MiXCR on the multiplex PCR reads. The sample lists more than 650,000 distinct CDR3 sequences, about 15% occurring once. The junction had 7 bases not matched to a gene; V was cut back by 6 bases and J by 7 bases. The germline gives CDR1 DFQATT, CDR2 SNEGSKA (reference sequence). This CDR3 contains 14 residues. The data originate from a study of T cells in Graves' hyperthyroidism and ophthalmopathy. Study-level results: Before onset, by a median of approximately 5.9 months, the model predicted ophthalmopathy.

Material for sequencing was blood. This TCR derives from a woman aged 18-30 years with Graves' hyperthyroidism. J is TRBJ2-7 and V is TRBV20-1; 15 bases are shared with TRBD2. The CDR3 DNA reads TGCAGTGCGAGGACTAGCGGGAGGGCCAAGGAGCAGTACTTC. It encodes CSARTSGRAKEQYF.